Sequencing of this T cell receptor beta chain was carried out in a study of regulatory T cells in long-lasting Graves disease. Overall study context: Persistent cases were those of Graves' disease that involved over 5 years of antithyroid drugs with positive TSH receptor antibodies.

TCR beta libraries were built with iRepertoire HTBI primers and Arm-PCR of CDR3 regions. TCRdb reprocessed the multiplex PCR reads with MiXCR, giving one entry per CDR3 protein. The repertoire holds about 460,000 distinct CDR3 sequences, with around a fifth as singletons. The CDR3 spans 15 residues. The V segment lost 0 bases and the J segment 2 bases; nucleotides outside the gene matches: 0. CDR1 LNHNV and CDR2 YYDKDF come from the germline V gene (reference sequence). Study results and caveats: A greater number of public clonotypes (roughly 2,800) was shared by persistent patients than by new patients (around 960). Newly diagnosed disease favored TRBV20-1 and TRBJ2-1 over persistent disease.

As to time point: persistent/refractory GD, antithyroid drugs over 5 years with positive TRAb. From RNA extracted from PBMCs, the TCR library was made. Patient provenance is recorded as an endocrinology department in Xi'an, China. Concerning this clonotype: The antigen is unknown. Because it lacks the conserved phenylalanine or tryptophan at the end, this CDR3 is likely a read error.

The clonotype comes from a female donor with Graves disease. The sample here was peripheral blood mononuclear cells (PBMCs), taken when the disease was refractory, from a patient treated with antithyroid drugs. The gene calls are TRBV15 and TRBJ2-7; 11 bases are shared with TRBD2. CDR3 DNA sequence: TGTGCCACCAGCAGAGATAGCGGGAGGGCCTACGAGCAGTACTCC. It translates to CATSRDSGRAYEQYS.